Each of the 25 T cell receptor beta chains below was sequenced from the same sample in a study of beta chain features in type 1 diabetes. Every bit of the isolated RNA underwent reverse transcription, so sequencing read expressed TCRB transcripts. Libraries were prepared by immunoSEQ multiplex PCR; TCRdb keeps only in-frame clonotypes and omits some of them. The profile covers 110,000 to 150,000 clones, with roughly 9.3% appearing a single time and nearly 0.65% taken by the ten largest. Specimen: central memory CD4+ T cells from blood. These receptors were obtained from a woman between 35 and 50 years old in good health.

A few counts support this clone. The chain is built from TRBV5-6 and TRBJ2-7, with a weak D call TRBD2 (6 bases). This CDR3 spans 16 amino acids. In germline, CDR1 is SGHDT, CDR2 YYEEEE. The V end was cut by 4 bases, the J end by 6 bases, with 23 bases between. The CDR3, as DNA: TGTGCCAGCAGCCTGGGACCCCGGGACTCCCCCGGCGAGCAGTACTTC. Residues: CASSLGPRDSPGEQYF.

This clone turned up a few times. The chain is built from TRBV20-1 and TRBJ2-2; D might be TRBD2 (6 bases). This CDR3 is 11 amino acids long. V was shortened by 5 bases and J by 6 bases, with 7 bases between the two germline ends. Germline V gene lookup returns CDR1 DFQATT and CDR2 SNEGSKA (reference sequence). This chain's CDR3 is CSAGRSGELFF. CDR3 nucleotide sequence: TGCAGTGCTGGGAGGTCCGGGGAGCTGTTTTTT.

This chain joins TRBV2 and TRBJ2-3, with 9 bases fitting TRBD2. V shed 6 bases, J shed 1 base, and the junction held 8 bases outside the gene matches. There are 16 residues in the CDR3. Germline V gene lookup returns CDR1 SNHLY and CDR2 FYNNEI. As DNA, the CDR3 is TGTGCCAGCAGAGTAAAAGCGGGGGGCCGCACAGATACGCAGTATTTT. It codes for CASRVKAGGRTDTQYF.

This clone has more than one count but fewer than ten. The chain combines TRBV4-3 with TRBJ2-3; no clear D. Germline-derived CDR1 and CDR2 are LGHNA and YSLEER. The V end lost 0 bases, the J end lost 8 bases, and 6 bases lay between the germline ends. The CDR3 is 12 amino acids. Written as DNA, the CDR3 is TGCGCCAGCAGCCAAGATGAGGTTACGCAGTATTTT. It translates to CASSQDEVTQYF.

The rearrangement joins TRBV5-4 to TRBJ1-5; D is ambiguous. The CDR3 has 12 residues. V was trimmed by 2 bases and J by 2 bases, leaving 2 bases between them. CDR1 SGHNT and CDR2 YYREEE come from the germline V gene (reference sequence). The DNA for the CDR3 is TGTGCCAGCAGCTTCGGCAATCAGCCCCAGCATTTT. Amino acids: CASSFGNQPQHF.

This clone was recorded a few times. The rearrangement uses TRBV19 and TRBJ1-2; D remains unclear. Germline CDR1 and CDR2: LNHDA and SQIVND (reference sequence). The ends were cut back, 10 bases at V and 0 bases at J, with 9 bases in the middle. The CDR3 is made up of 12 amino acids. CDR3 in amino acids: CATRLANYGYTF. In DNA form, the CDR3 reads TGTGCCACCCGGTTAGCTAACTATGGCTACACCTTC. Filled out from reference TRBV19 and TRBJ1-2, the complete variable domain reads DGGITQSPKYLFRKEGQNVTLSCEQNLNHDAMYWYRQDPGQGLRLIYYSQIVNDFQKGDIAEGYSVSREKKESFPLTVTSAQKNPTAFYLCATRLANYGYTFGSGTRLTVV.

This clone was seen more than once but under ten times. Written as DNA, the CDR3 is TGTGCCACAAGCAGGGGGGCTAACACTGAAGCTTTCTTT. Translated: CATSRGANTEAFF. The chain uses TRBV6-5 and TRBJ1-1, with 7 bases lining up with TRBD1. The trim removed 10 bases at V and 2 bases at J, leaving 7 bases unmatched. The CDR3 is 13 amino acids. Germline assignment: CDR1 MNHEY and CDR2 SVGAGI.

Of note for this clone: One end of the junction fails to match germline, which may point to a read error. This chain connects TRBV7-7 to TRBJ2-5, with 7 bases fitting TRBD1. CDR3 size: 14 residues. CDR1 SSHAT and CDR2 FNYEAQ come from the germline V gene (reference sequence). As DNA, the CDR3 is TGTGCTAGCAGCTTAGGACAGGCGGGAGAGACCCAGTACTTC. It encodes CASSLGQAGETQYF.

This clone turned up a few times. This chain links TRBV7-9 with TRBJ2-1, with D hard to call. This CDR3 has 14 residues. Germline V gene data show CDR1 as SEHNR and CDR2 as FQNEAQ (reference sequence). Trimming left V 2 bases short and J 2 bases short, with 7 bases between. Here the CDR3 reads CASSLTAAYNEQFF. As DNA, the CDR3 is TGTGCCAGCAGCTTAACCGCGGCCTACAATGAGCAGTTCTTC. Full variable domain (missing parts from reference TRBV7-9 and TRBJ2-1): DTGVSQNPRHKITKRGQNVTFRCDPISEHNRLYWYRQTLGQGPEFLTYFQNEAQLEKSRLLSDRFSAERPKGSFSTLEIQRTEQGDSAMYLCASSLTAAYNEQFFGPGTRLTVL.

This clone was seen more than once but under ten times. Germline is not matched at one junction end, which may reflect a read error. The CDR3 region is CAISESAGPGELFF. For the CDR3, the DNA is TGTGCCATCAGTGAGTCCGCAGGGCCCGGGGAGCTGTTTTTT. The V call is TRBV6-1, the J call TRBJ2-2; possible D gene TRBD1, 5 bases. The germline V gene encodes CDR1 MNHNS and CDR2 SASEGT. This CDR3 has 14 amino acids.

This clone appeared a few times. The J gene is TRBJ2-3, the V gene TRBV4-3, with D hard to call. V was pared by 1 base and J by 0 bases, with 8 bases between. CDR3 length equals 15 residues. CDR1 is LGHNA, CDR2 YSLEER, per germline. The CDR3 protein is CASSQAQASTDTQYF. CDR3 DNA sequence: TGCGCCAGCAGCCAAGCTCAGGCTAGCACAGATACGCAGTATTTT.

The V call is TRBV29-1, the J call TRBJ1-2, with 8 positions matching TRBD1. V shed 3 bases, J shed 4 bases, and the junction held 4 bases outside the gene matches. CDR3 length: 13 residues. In germline, CDR1 is SQVTM, CDR2 ANQGSEA. Written as DNA, the CDR3 is TGCAGCGTTGATCCCGGGACAGGCTATGGCTACACCTTC. Amino acid sequence: CSVDPGTGYGYTF.

The chain joins TRBV6-1 to TRBJ2-4; tentative D call: TRBD2 (5 bases). The CDR3 has 18 residues. Trimming stripped 0 bases from V and 0 bases from J, with 15 bases between. Germline V CDR1 and CDR2: MNHNS, SASEGT. DNA of the CDR3: TGTGCCAGCAGTGAAGCAGCGGCACCGACCCTAGCCAAAAACATTCAGTACTTC. This translates into CASSEAAAPTLAKNIQYF.

This chain joins TRBV10-3 and TRBJ1-3; D gene uncertain. The CDR3 contains 14 residues. Trimming pared 6 bases from V and 0 bases from J, leaving 9 bases between. CDR1 ENHRY and CDR2 SYGVKD come from the germline V gene. The CDR3 DNA reads as TGTGCCATCAGACTGGAGACCTCTGGAAACACCATATATTTT. Translated: CAIRLETSGNTIYF.

This clone was seen more than once but under ten times. DNA for the CDR3: TGTGCCAGCAGCCGGGGGAGGACGAACACCGGGGAGCTGTTTTTT. It is translated as CASSRGRTNTGELFF. The rearrangement joins TRBV7-8 to TRBJ2-2; D possibly corresponds to TRBD2 (6 bases). Germline V CDR1 and CDR2: SGHVS, FQNEAQ. V lost 5 bases and J 0 bases, leaving 10 bases between the germline ends. CDR3 length: 15 amino acids. The entire variable domain, with the rest obtained from reference TRBV7-8 and TRBJ2-2, is as follows: GAGVSQSPRYKVAKRGQDVALRCDPISGHVSLFWYQQALGQGPEFLTYFQNEAQLDKSGLPSDRFFAERPEGSVSTLKIQRTQQEDSAVYLCASSRGRTNTGELFFGEGSRLTVL.

This clone came up a few times. The CDR3 is CASSLEWAAEKLFF. For the CDR3, the DNA is TGTGCCAGCAGCTTAGAGTGGGCAGCCGAAAAACTGTTTTTT. V is TRBV7-2 and J is TRBJ1-4; D not certain. The germline V and J ends were trimmed by 1 base and 8 bases, with 11 bases remaining between them. The CDR3 loop spans 14 amino acids. CDR1 and CDR2 (germline): SGHTA, FQGNSA. Based on the CDR3 plus reference TRBV7-2 and TRBJ1-4, the full variable domain is GAGVSQSPSNKVTEKGKDVELRCDPISGHTALYWYRQSLGQGLEFLIYFQGNSAPDKSGLPSDRFSAERTGGSVSTLTIQRTQQEDSAVYLCASSLEWAAEKLFFGSGTQLSVL.

The V call is TRBV5-6, the J call TRBJ2-6; 8 bases map to TRBD2. J lost 4 bases, V lost 0 bases, and 9 bases had no gene match. Germline CDR1 SGHDT, CDR2 YYEEEE. The CDR3 loop spans 18 amino acids. The CDR3 region has the DNA TGTGCCAGCAGCTTGGTGGCGGGGGGTAATAAAGGGGCCAACGTCCTGACTTTC. This gives the protein CASSLVAGGNKGANVLTF. Complete variable domain (other parts from reference TRBV5-6 and TRBJ2-6): DAGVTQSPTHLIKTRGQQVTLRCSPKSGHDTVSWYQQALGQGPQFIFQYYEEEERQRGNFPDRFSGHQFPNYSSELNVNALLLGDSALYLCASSLVAGGNKGANVLTFGAGSRLTVL.

The V and J genes are TRBV5-4 and TRBJ2-2; D is ambiguous. The CDR3 is 13 amino acids. Per the germline V gene, CDR1 is SGHNT and CDR2 is YYREEE (reference sequence). Trimming stripped 3 bases from V and 3 bases from J, with 6 bases between. The CDR3 sequence: CASSSIDTGELFF. The CDR3, as DNA: TGTGCCAGCAGCTCTATAGACACCGGGGAGCTGTTTTTT.

The rearrangement links TRBV27 to TRBJ1-6; no clear D. Deletions cut 1 base from V and 8 bases from J, with 6 bases between. The CDR3 is 13 amino acids. The germline gives CDR1 MNHEY, CDR2 SMNVEV (reference sequence). The CDR3 DNA follows: TGTGCCAGCAGTTTATATCCCTATTCACCCCTCCACTTT. Amino acid sequence: CASSLYPYSPLHF.

This clone appeared a few times. The chain couples TRBV7-8 to TRBJ2-5, with 8 bases that match TRBD2. Unmatched junction bases numbered 6, after V lost 1 base and J lost 2 bases. This CDR3 is built from 16 residues. The germline gives CDR1 SGHVS, CDR2 FQNEAQ. The CDR3 sequence is CASSLVFAGGQETQYF. CDR3 nucleotides: TGTGCCAGCAGCTTAGTTTTCGCGGGGGGACAAGAGACCCAGTACTTC.

The rearrangement uses TRBV11-2 and TRBJ2-3; D not certain. This CDR3 has 11 amino acids. The germline V and J ends were trimmed by 5 bases and 6 bases, with 6 bases remaining between them. Germline V gene lookup returns CDR1 SGHAT and CDR2 FQNNGV. This chain's CDR3 is CASSPEDTQYF. The CDR3 DNA follows: TGTGCCAGCAGCCCCGAGGATACGCAGTATTTT.

The chain combines TRBV7-2 with TRBJ1-5; 10 bases match TRBD1. V was clipped by 4 bases and J by 7 bases; unmatched bases: 7. The CDR3 is made up of 15 amino acids. The V gene's germline CDR1 is SGHTA and CDR2 FQGNSA. The CDR3 sequence is CASSSTADRGQPQHF. Written as DNA, the CDR3 is TGTGCCAGCAGCTCGACGGCGGACAGGGGGCAGCCCCAGCATTTT.

This clone has a count of ten or more. The chain carries TRBV25-1 and TRBJ2-7; D gene uncertain. Trimming took off 3 bases at V and 4 bases at J, with 4 bases between the two ends. Germline CDR1 is MGHDK and CDR2 is SYGVNS. CDR3 length: 11 amino acids. CDR3 in DNA: TGTGCCAGCAGTGACGGGTACGAGCAGTACTTC. This encodes CASSDGYEQYF.

This clone has more than one count but fewer than ten. This chain joins TRBV7-2 and TRBJ1-2; 7 bases are a match to TRBD1. The CDR3 consists of 17 residues. Germline V gene lookup returns CDR1 SGHTA and CDR2 FQGNSA. V trimming: 1 base; J trimming: 0 bases; junction bases outside the gene matches: 8. This CDR3 reads CASSLGGSQGANYGYTF. DNA of the CDR3: TGTGCCAGCAGCTTAGGAGGTTCGCAGGGGGCTAACTATGGCTACACCTTC.

This clone has more than one count but fewer than ten. J is TRBJ2-3 and V is TRBV5-4; D ambiguous. Per the germline V gene, CDR1 is SGHNT and CDR2 is YYREEE (reference sequence). This CDR3 is 14 amino acids long. Trimming removed 0 bases at V and 2 bases at J, with 7 bases between. The CDR3 reads CASSLARATDTQYF. CDR3 sequence (DNA): TGTGCCAGCAGCTTGGCCCGCGCCACAGATACGCAGTATTTT.